The entry below describes one T cell receptor beta chain. Its specificity is unknown. The data derive from a study of blood T cells in healthy people across ages. Using a J-beta primer mix together with a sample-barcoded 5' primer, a second PCR was run for about 6 to 11 cycles. A template-switch adaptor containing 12 random nucleotides labeled each cDNA molecule. Via MiXCR, TCRdb re-called the 5' RACE reads, giving one row per CDR3 protein. This sample has about 1.8 million distinct CDR3 sequences, with about 50% found just once. In terms of origin and age, donors were healthy Caucasian individuals from Russia aged roughly 6 to 90. Study-level findings and limits: Across samples, TCR beta diversity tracked strongly with naive T cell percentage.

The TCR originated in a woman in her 40s in good health. Sequenced material: blood.

The CDR3, as DNA: TGTGCCAGCAGCCAAACAGGGGGAAGTAGTGGCTACACCTTC. It yields the protein CASSQTGGSSGYTF. The J gene is TRBJ1-2, the V gene TRBV7-2; 8 positions agree with TRBD1. CDR3 length equals 14 residues. Germline lookup yields CDR1 SGHTA and CDR2 FQGNSA. V was clipped by 5 bases and J by 7 bases; unmatched bases: 9.